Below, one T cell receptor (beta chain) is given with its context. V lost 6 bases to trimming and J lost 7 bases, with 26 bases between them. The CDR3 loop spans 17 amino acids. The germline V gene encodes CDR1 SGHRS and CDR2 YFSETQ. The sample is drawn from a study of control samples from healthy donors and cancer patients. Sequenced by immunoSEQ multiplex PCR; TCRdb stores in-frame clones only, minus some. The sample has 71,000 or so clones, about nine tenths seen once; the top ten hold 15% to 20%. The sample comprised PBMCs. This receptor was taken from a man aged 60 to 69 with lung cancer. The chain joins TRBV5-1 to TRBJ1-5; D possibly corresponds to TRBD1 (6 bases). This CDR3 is CASILFPGQGVGQPQHF. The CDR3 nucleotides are TGCGCCAGCATCCTCTTTCCGGGACAAGGAGTAGGACAGCCCCAGCATTTT.